Listed below are T cell receptor beta chains from one sample, sequenced in a study of blood T cell repertoires in COVID-19. Sequencing was performed with immunoSEQ multiplex PCR; in TCRdb, only in-frame clones are kept and a portion is missing. The sample has approximately 90,000 clones, approximately 89% seen once. What was sequenced was peripheral blood. The receptor source for this set is a man in his fifties or sixties with acute or convalescent COVID-19. CDR3s include the opening cysteine and the closing phenylalanine or tryptophan. Each record gives: CDR3 length, D gene, J gene, clone size, V gene, CDR3 protein, CDR3 DNA. D genes are given only for firm matches. A row's size may be missing; if present it is once, few, many or a size class.

CDR3 length: 13; D gene: -; J gene: TRBJ2-7; clone size: few; V gene: TRBV9; CDR3 protein: CASSVAPAYEQYF; CDR3 DNA: TGTGCCAGCAGCGTAGCTCCAGCCTACGAGCAGTACTTC
CDR3 length: 15; D gene: -; J gene: TRBJ1-5; clone size: -; V gene: TRBV28; CDR3 protein: CASSTTGVTDQPQHF; CDR3 DNA: TGTGCCAGCAGTACTACGGGGGTTACTGATCAGCCCCAGCATTTT
CDR3 length: 11; D gene: -; J gene: TRBJ2-7; clone size: -; V gene: TRBV6-6; CDR3 protein: CASSSHYEQYF; CDR3 DNA: TGTGCCAGCAGTTCCCACTACGAGCAGTACTTC
CDR3 length: 16; D gene: TRBD2; J gene: TRBJ2-1; clone size: -; V gene: TRBV6-5; CDR3 protein: CASSYSTSGGGGEQFF; CDR3 DNA: TGTGCCAGCAGTTACTCGACTAGCGGGGGGGGAGGTGAGCAGTTCTTC
CDR3 length: 14; D gene: -; J gene: TRBJ2-3; clone size: -; V gene: TRBV7-3; CDR3 protein: CASSLHRAADTQYF; CDR3 DNA: TGTGCCAGCAGCTTGCACAGGGCGGCAGATACGCAGTATTTT
CDR3 length: 17; D gene: TRBD1; J gene: TRBJ1-3; clone size: -; V gene: TRBV3-1/TRBV3-2; CDR3 protein: CASSLRQGSVSGNTIYF; CDR3 DNA: TGTGCCAGCAGCCTCCGACAGGGTTCCGTCTCTGGAAACACCATATATTTT
CDR3 length: 15; D gene: TRBD1; J gene: TRBJ2-7; clone size: -; V gene: TRBV6-5; CDR3 protein: CASSYLGQEPYEQYF; CDR3 DNA: TGTGCCAGCAGTTACTTGGGACAGGAACCCTACGAGCAGTACTTC
CDR3 length: 17; D gene: TRBD2; J gene: TRBJ2-1; clone size: -; V gene: TRBV7-8; CDR3 protein: CASSLVGLAGSDGEQFF; CDR3 DNA: TGTGCCAGCAGCTTAGTTGGACTAGCGGGCTCAGACGGTGAGCAGTTCTTC
CDR3 length: 15; D gene: -; J gene: TRBJ2-7; clone size: -; V gene: TRBV6-5; CDR3 protein: CASSYSWGLGREQYF; CDR3 DNA: TGTGCCAGCAGTTACTCGTGGGGGCTCGGCCGCGAGCAGTACTTC
CDR3 length: 15; D gene: TRBD2; J gene: TRBJ2-2; clone size: -; V gene: TRBV27; CDR3 protein: CASSPAGGNTGELFF; CDR3 DNA: TGTGCCAGCAGCCCAGCGGGAGGGAACACCGGGGAGCTGTTTTTT
CDR3 length: 17; D gene: -; J gene: TRBJ1-5; clone size: -; V gene: TRBV7-2; CDR3 protein: CASSLEGIDSFVEPQHF; CDR3 DNA: TGTGCCAGCAGCTTAGAGGGGATCGACAGTTTCGTAGAGCCCCAGCATTTT
CDR3 length: 16; D gene: TRBD1; J gene: TRBJ2-5; clone size: -; V gene: TRBV19; CDR3 protein: CASRRGRGLGGETQYF; CDR3 DNA: TGTGCCAGTCGCAGGGGCAGGGGGCTTGGGGGAGAGACCCAGTACTTC
CDR3 length: 17; D gene: TRBD2; J gene: TRBJ2-7; clone size: -; V gene: TRBV6-2/TRBV6-3; CDR3 protein: CASSYTGWRESSYEQYF; CDR3 DNA: TGTGCCAGCAGTTACACTGGTTGGCGGGAGAGCTCCTACGAGCAGTACTTC
CDR3 length: 17; D gene: TRBD2; J gene: TRBJ2-1; clone size: -; V gene: TRBV7-3; CDR3 protein: CASSLKWEGGIEKEQFF; CDR3 DNA: TGTGCCAGCAGCTTAAAGTGGGAGGGCGGGATAGAAAAGGAGCAGTTCTTC
CDR3 length: 15; D gene: TRBD1; J gene: TRBJ2-7; clone size: -; V gene: TRBV19; CDR3 protein: CASSPDGQGAYEQYF; CDR3 DNA: TGTGCCAGTAGTCCCGATGGACAGGGAGCCTACGAGCAGTACTTC
CDR3 length: 16; D gene: TRBD2; J gene: TRBJ2-1; clone size: -; V gene: TRBV3-1/TRBV3-2; CDR3 protein: CASSPGPIAGYNEQFF; CDR3 DNA: TGTGCCAGCAGTCCCGGGCCGATAGCGGGCTACAATGAGCAGTTCTTC
CDR3 length: 13; D gene: -; J gene: TRBJ1-6; clone size: -; V gene: TRBV4-1; CDR3 protein: CASTAGVGSPLHF; CDR3 DNA: TGCGCCAGCACCGCCGGGGTGGGATCACCCCTCCACTTT
CDR3 length: 14; D gene: TRBD1; J gene: TRBJ2-7; clone size: -; V gene: TRBV5-4; CDR3 protein: CASSSNAGGYEQYF; CDR3 DNA: TGTGCCAGCAGCTCTAATGCAGGGGGCTACGAGCAGTACTTC
CDR3 length: 12; D gene: -; J gene: TRBJ2-7; clone size: -; V gene: TRBV19; CDR3 protein: CASSPRAYEQYF; CDR3 DNA: TGTGCCAGTAGTCCACGCGCCTACGAGCAGTACTTC
CDR3 length: 13; D gene: -; J gene: TRBJ1-2; clone size: -; V gene: TRBV6-6; CDR3 protein: CASSYEVVGGYTF; CDR3 DNA: TGTGCCAGCAGTTACGAGGTCGTCGGTGGCTACACCTTC
CDR3 length: 17; D gene: -; J gene: TRBJ1-4; clone size: once; V gene: TRBV27; CDR3 protein: CASSPRTVLGHNEKLFF; CDR3 DNA: TGTGCCAGCAGTCCGAGGACAGTCCTGGGACATAATGAAAAACTGTTTTTT
CDR3 length: 15; D gene: -; J gene: TRBJ2-4; clone size: -; V gene: TRBV19; CDR3 protein: CASSIDSGSRNIQYF; CDR3 DNA: TGTGCCAGTAGTATAGATTCGGGATCACGGAACATTCAGTACTTC
CDR3 length: 18; D gene: TRBD2; J gene: TRBJ2-3; clone size: -; V gene: TRBV9; CDR3 protein: CASSANTGAGGKADTQYF; CDR3 DNA: TGTGCCAGCAGCGCTAACACCGGAGCGGGAGGGAAGGCAGATACGCAGTATTTT
CDR3 length: 11; D gene: -; J gene: TRBJ1-1; clone size: -; V gene: TRBV30; CDR3 protein: CAWSMASEAFF; CDR3 DNA: TGTGCCTGGAGTATGGCATCTGAAGCTTTCTTT
CDR3 length: 16; D gene: -; J gene: TRBJ2-2; clone size: -; V gene: TRBV24-1; CDR3 protein: CATSDFPPPNTGELFF; CDR3 DNA: TGTGCCACCAGTGATTTCCCTCCTCCGAACACCGGGGAGCTGTTTTTT
CDR3 length: 14; D gene: TRBD1; J gene: TRBJ2-5; clone size: -; V gene: TRBV7-2; CDR3 protein: CASSVETGIETQYF; CDR3 DNA: TGTGCCAGCAGCGTCGAGACAGGGATTGAGACCCAGTACTTC
CDR3 length: 12; D gene: TRBD1; J gene: TRBJ2-5; clone size: -; V gene: TRBV6-5; CDR3 protein: CASTKGAETQYF; CDR3 DNA: TGTGCCAGCACCAAGGGGGCAGAGACCCAGTACTTC
CDR3 length: 14; D gene: TRBD1; J gene: TRBJ2-3; clone size: -; V gene: TRBV19; CDR3 protein: CASSIDFSGGAQYF; CDR3 DNA: TGTGCCAGTAGTATAGACTTCTCAGGGGGTGCGCAGTATTTT
CDR3 length: 13; D gene: -; J gene: TRBJ2-1; clone size: -; V gene: TRBV10-3; CDR3 protein: CAISESKPGEQFF; CDR3 DNA: TGTGCCATCAGTGAGTCGAAGCCGGGTGAGCAGTTCTTC
CDR3 length: 16; D gene: TRBD1; J gene: TRBJ2-7; clone size: -; V gene: TRBV27; CDR3 protein: CASSGTGLDRSYEQYF; CDR3 DNA: TGTGCCAGCAGTGGGACAGGTCTCGATCGCTCCTACGAGCAGTACTTC
CDR3 length: 16; D gene: -; J gene: TRBJ2-1; clone size: -; V gene: TRBV21-1; CDR3 protein: CASSNRRLAGPHEQFF; CDR3 DNA: TGTGCCAGCAGCAACCGGAGGCTAGCGGGCCCACATGAGCAGTTCTTC
CDR3 length: 14; D gene: -; J gene: TRBJ1-2; clone size: -; V gene: TRBV6-5; CDR3 protein: CASVVEPYLYGYTF; CDR3 DNA: TGTGCCAGCGTTGTAGAACCCTATCTCTATGGCTACACCTTC
CDR3 length: 14; D gene: -; J gene: TRBJ2-7; clone size: -; V gene: TRBV24-1; CDR3 protein: CATSGGDVNYEQYF; CDR3 DNA: TGTGCCACCAGTGGCGGAGACGTAAACTACGAGCAGTACTTC
CDR3 length: 16; D gene: -; J gene: TRBJ1-3; clone size: -; V gene: TRBV2; CDR3 protein: CASSDLRTGSGSTIYF; CDR3 DNA: TGTGCCAGCAGTGATTTACGCACGGGGTCGGGAAGCACCATATATTTT
CDR3 length: 13; D gene: -; J gene: TRBJ2-4; clone size: -; V gene: TRBV19; CDR3 protein: CASSIGRANIQYF; CDR3 DNA: TGTGCCAGTAGTATCGGCAGGGCCAACATTCAGTACTTC
CDR3 length: 14; D gene: -; J gene: TRBJ1-3; clone size: -; V gene: TRBV28; CDR3 protein: CASSLPRAGNTIYF; CDR3 DNA: TGTGCCAGCAGTTTGCCCAGGGCTGGAAACACCATATATTTT
CDR3 length: 13; D gene: -; J gene: TRBJ1-1; clone size: -; V gene: TRBV5-1; CDR3 protein: CASSLDVESEAFF; CDR3 DNA: TGCGCCAGCAGCTTGGACGTAGAAAGTGAAGCTTTCTTT